The clone carrying this T cell receptor (beta chain) was observed many times. Its target is unknown. There were likely unrecorded immune exposures, though donors were nominally healthy when sampled. This specimen belongs to a study of cytomegalovirus exposure and HLA in healthy donors. Researchers ran the PCR with 60 Vbeta and 13 Jbeta primers. The repertoire was sequenced with immunoSEQ multiplex PCR; TCRdb's copy has only in-frame clones and lacks some. The table shows roughly 92,000 clones, with about 7.6% occurring only once. Study-wide results and limits: Generally TCR sequences proved uncommon, though certain public TCRs appeared in numerous donors. The study recorded over 150 TCR beta chains that were cytomegalovirus-associated. For most subjects, TCR beta sequences were reported to predict HLA-A and HLA-B alleles with accuracy.

V was shortened by 1 base and J by 2 bases, with 10 bases between the two germline ends. This CDR3 has 15 residues. In germline, CDR1 is MNHNS, CDR2 SASEGT. The chain couples TRBV6-1 to TRBJ2-3; D remains ambiguous. The source material was PBMCs. The clonotype comes from a man aged 50-59 years in good health and CMV-seronegative. The CDR3 nucleotides read TGTGCCAGCAGTGAAGATGAGGCTCACACAGATACGCAGTATTTT. It encodes CASSEDEAHTDTQYF.